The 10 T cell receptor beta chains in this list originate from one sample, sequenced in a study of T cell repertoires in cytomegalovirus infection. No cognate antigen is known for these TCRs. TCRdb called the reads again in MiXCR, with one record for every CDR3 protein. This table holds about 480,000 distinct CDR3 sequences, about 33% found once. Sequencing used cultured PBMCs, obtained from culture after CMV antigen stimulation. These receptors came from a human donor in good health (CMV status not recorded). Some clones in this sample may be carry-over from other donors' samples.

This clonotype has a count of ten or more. The CDR3 DNA sequence: TGTGCCAGCAGACGGGGGGAGGGAAACACCATATATTTT. It codes for CASRRGEGNTIYF. The chain joins TRBV7-8 to TRBJ1-3; perhaps TRBD1 as D (5 bases). Trimming left V 6 bases short and J 4 bases short, with 10 bases between. The CDR3 consists of 13 residues. Germline V gene sequence: CDR1 SGHVS, CDR2 FQNEAQ.

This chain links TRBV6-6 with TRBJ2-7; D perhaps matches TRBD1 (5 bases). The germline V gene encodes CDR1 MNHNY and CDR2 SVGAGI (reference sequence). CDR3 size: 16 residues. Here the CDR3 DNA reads TGTGCCAGCAGTGACTCAGGGTTTAGTATGTGGTACGAGCAGTACGTC. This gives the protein CASSDSGFSMWYEQYV.

This CDR3 is CASSPGHNQPQHF. The CDR3 DNA reads TGTGCCAGTAGTCCTGGTCACAATCAGCCCCAGCATTTT. The genes are TRBV19 and TRBJ1-5; no clear D gene. V gave up 5 bases and J gave up 3 bases, with 8 bases separating them. CDR3 length: 13 residues. CDR1 LNHDA and CDR2 SQIVND come from the germline V gene (reference sequence).

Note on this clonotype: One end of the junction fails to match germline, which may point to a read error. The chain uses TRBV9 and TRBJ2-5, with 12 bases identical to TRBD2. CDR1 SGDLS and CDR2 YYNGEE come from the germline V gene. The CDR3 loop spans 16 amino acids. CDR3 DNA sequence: TGTGCCCGCAGGGGGACTAGCGGGCCTCAGGGGGAGACCCAGTACTTC. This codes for CARRGTSGPQGETQYF.

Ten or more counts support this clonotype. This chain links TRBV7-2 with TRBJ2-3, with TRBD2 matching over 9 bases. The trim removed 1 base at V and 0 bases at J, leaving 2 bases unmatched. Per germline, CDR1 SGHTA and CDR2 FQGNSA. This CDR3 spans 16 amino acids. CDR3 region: CASSLGTSVSTDTQYF. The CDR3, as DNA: TGTGCCAGCAGCTTAGGGACTAGCGTTAGCACAGATACGCAGTATTTT. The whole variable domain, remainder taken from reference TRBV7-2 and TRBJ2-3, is GAGVSQSPSNKVTEKGKDVELRCDPISGHTALYWYRQSLGQGLEFLIYFQGNSAPDKSGLPSDRFSAERTGGSVSTLTIQRTQQEDSAVYLCASSLGTSVSTDTQYFGPGTRLTVL.

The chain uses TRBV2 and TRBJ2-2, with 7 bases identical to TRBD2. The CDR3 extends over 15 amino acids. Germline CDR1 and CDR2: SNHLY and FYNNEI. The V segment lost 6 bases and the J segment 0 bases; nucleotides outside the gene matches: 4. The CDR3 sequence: CASRRSGSNTGELFF. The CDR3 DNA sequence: TGTGCCAGCAGACGTAGCGGGTCGAACACCGGGGAGCTGTTTTTT. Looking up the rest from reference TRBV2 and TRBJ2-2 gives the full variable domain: EPEVTQTPSHQVTQMGQEVILRCVPISNHLYFYWYRQILGQKVEFLVSFYNNEISEKSEIFDDQFSVERPDGSNFTLKIRSTKLEDSAMYFCASRRSGSNTGELFFGEGSRLTVL.

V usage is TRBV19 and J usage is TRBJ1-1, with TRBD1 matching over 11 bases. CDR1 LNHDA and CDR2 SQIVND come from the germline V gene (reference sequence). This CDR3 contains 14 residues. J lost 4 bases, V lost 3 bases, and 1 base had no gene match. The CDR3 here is CASSIGTGGTEAFF. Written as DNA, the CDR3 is TGTGCCAGTAGTATCGGGACAGGGGGCACTGAAGCTTTCTTT. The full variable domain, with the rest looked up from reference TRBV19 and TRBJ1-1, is DGGITQSPKYLFRKEGQNVTLSCEQNLNHDAMYWYRQDPGQGLRLIYYSQIVNDFQKGDIAEGYSVSREKKESFPLTVTSAQKNPTAFYLCASSIGTGGTEAFFGQGTRLTVV.

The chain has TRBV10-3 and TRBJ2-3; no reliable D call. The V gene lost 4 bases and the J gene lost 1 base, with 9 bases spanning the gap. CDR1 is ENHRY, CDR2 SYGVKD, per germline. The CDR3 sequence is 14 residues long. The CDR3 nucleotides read TGTGCCATCAGTGTTAACCTGGGCACAGATACGCAGTATTTT. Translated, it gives CAISVNLGTDTQYF.

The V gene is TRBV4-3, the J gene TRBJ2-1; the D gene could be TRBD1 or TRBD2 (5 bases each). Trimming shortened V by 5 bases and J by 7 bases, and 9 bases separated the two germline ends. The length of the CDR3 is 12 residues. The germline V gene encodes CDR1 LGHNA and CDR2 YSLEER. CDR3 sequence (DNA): TGCGCCAGCAGCGAGGGGTGGAATGAGCAGTTCTTC. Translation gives CASSEGWNEQFF.

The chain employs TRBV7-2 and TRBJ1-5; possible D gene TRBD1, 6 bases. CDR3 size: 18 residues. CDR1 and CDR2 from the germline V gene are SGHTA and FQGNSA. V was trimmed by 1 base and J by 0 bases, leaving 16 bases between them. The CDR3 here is CASSLVSGAVDSNQPQHF. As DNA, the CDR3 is TGTGCCAGCAGCTTAGTTTCGGGGGCAGTGGATAGCAATCAGCCCCAGCATTTT.